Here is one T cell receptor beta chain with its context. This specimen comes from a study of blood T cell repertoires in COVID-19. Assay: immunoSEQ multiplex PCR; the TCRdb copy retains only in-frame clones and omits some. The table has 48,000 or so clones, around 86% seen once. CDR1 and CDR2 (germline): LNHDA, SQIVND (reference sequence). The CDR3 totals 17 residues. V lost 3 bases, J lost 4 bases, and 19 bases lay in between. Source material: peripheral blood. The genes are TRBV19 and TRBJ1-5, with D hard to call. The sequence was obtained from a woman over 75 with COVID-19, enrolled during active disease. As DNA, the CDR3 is TGTGCCAGTAGTATTGCCCCCAGGAGGGCCCTAAATCAGCCCCAGCATTTT. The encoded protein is CASSIAPRRALNQPQHF.